A selection of T cell receptor beta chains follows, all from one sample in a study of T cell repertoires in ileal Crohn's disease. Assay used: immunoSEQ multiplex PCR; TCRdb lists only in-frame clones, some missing. The sample holds about 62,000 clones, 85% to 90% seen once. Sequenced sample: ileal tissue. These receptors originate from an adult with Crohn's disease. Both conserved end residues are part of each CDR3. A D gene is named only where the DNA matches it firmly. Not all rows give a size; the values are once, few, many and, for expanded clones, a class.

D gene: TRBD1; V gene: TRBV5-1; clone size: NA; J gene: TRBJ1-1; CDR3 protein: CASADRANTEAFF; CDR3 DNA: TGCGCCAGTGCGGACAGGGCTAACACTGAAGCTTTCTTT
D gene: TRBD2; V gene: TRBV11-2; clone size: NA; J gene: TRBJ2-7; CDR3 protein: CASSRNLGTSGTSYEQYF; CDR3 DNA: TGTGCCAGCAGCCGAAACCTCGGGACTAGCGGGACCTCCTACGAGCAGTACTTC
D gene: NA; V gene: TRBV15; clone size: NA; J gene: TRBJ1-3; CDR3 protein: CATSNRQISSGNTIYF; CDR3 DNA: TGTGCCACCAGCAATCGCCAAATCAGTTCTGGAAACACCATATATTTT
D gene: TRBD1; V gene: TRBV5-1; clone size: NA; J gene: TRBJ1-2; CDR3 protein: CASSSGQGASHGYTF; CDR3 DNA: TGCGCCAGCAGCTCGGGACAGGGGGCGTCCCATGGCTACACCTTC
D gene: NA; V gene: TRBV6-1; clone size: NA; J gene: TRBJ1-5; CDR3 protein: CASSEGNRVQPQHF; CDR3 DNA: TGTGCCAGCAGTGAAGGAAACCGGGTGCAGCCCCAGCATTTT
D gene: NA; V gene: TRBV6-1; clone size: once; J gene: TRBJ2-7; CDR3 protein: CASRDIGVPYEQYF; CDR3 DNA: TGTGCCAGCAGAGACATAGGGGTTCCCTACGAGCAGTACTTC
D gene: TRBD1; V gene: TRBV11-3; clone size: NA; J gene: TRBJ1-4; CDR3 protein: CASSLGRRGLEEKLFF; CDR3 DNA: TGTGCCAGCAGCTTAGGCCGCAGGGGGCTCGAAGAAAAACTGTTTTTT
D gene: NA; V gene: TRBV30; clone size: NA; J gene: TRBJ1-1; CDR3 protein: CAWSNGAEAFF; CDR3 DNA: TGTGCCTGGAGTAATGGAGCAGAAGCTTTCTTT
D gene: NA; V gene: TRBV11-3; clone size: NA; J gene: TRBJ1-1; CDR3 protein: CASSFSTEAFF; CDR3 DNA: TGTGCCAGCAGCTTCAGCACTGAAGCTTTCTTT
D gene: NA; V gene: TRBV9; clone size: NA; J gene: TRBJ1-1; CDR3 protein: CASSVEDQGRVEAFF; CDR3 DNA: TGTGCCAGCAGCGTAGAAGATCAGGGCCGGGTTGAAGCTTTCTTT
D gene: TRBD1; V gene: TRBV4-3; clone size: NA; J gene: TRBJ2-7; CDR3 protein: CASSQAPGTGPYEQYF; CDR3 DNA: TGCGCCAGCAGCCAAGCCCCCGGGACAGGACCCTACGAGCAGTACTTC
D gene: NA; V gene: TRBV7-9; clone size: NA; J gene: TRBJ1-2; CDR3 protein: CASSKEVVQAGGYTF; CDR3 DNA: TGTGCCAGCAGCAAAGAGGTGGTCCAGGCGGGCGGCTACACCTTC
D gene: NA; V gene: TRBV6-1; clone size: once; J gene: TRBJ2-7; CDR3 protein: CASIKYDSYEQYF; CDR3 DNA: TGTGCCAGCATTAAATACGACAGCTACGAGCAGTACTTC
D gene: NA; V gene: TRBV6-1; clone size: NA; J gene: TRBJ1-6; CDR3 protein: CASSGVAGNYNSPLHF; CDR3 DNA: TGTGCCAGCAGTGGGGTAGCGGGAAACTATAATTCACCCCTCCACTTT
D gene: NA; V gene: TRBV5-1; clone size: NA; J gene: TRBJ1-2; CDR3 protein: CASSLSPVERYGYTF; CDR3 DNA: TGCGCCAGCAGCCTAAGCCCGGTAGAGAGGTATGGCTACACCTTC
D gene: NA; V gene: TRBV5-1; clone size: NA; J gene: TRBJ1-4; CDR3 protein: CASSAAGIDEKLFF; CDR3 DNA: TGCGCCAGCAGCGCAGCAGGGATAGATGAAAAACTGTTTTTT
D gene: TRBD1; V gene: TRBV28; clone size: once; J gene: TRBJ2-3; CDR3 protein: CASTGGDWTDTQYF; CDR3 DNA: TGTGCCAGTACAGGGGGTGATTGGACAGATACGCAGTATTTT
D gene: NA; V gene: TRBV28; clone size: NA; J gene: TRBJ1-1; CDR3 protein: CASTQEMNTEAFF; CDR3 DNA: TGTGCCAGCACCCAGGAAATGAACACTGAAGCTTTCTTT
D gene: TRBD1; V gene: TRBV9; clone size: NA; J gene: TRBJ2-3; CDR3 protein: CASSEQGSSYTDTQYF; CDR3 DNA: TGTGCCAGCAGCGAACAGGGGTCCTCTTACACAGATACGCAGTATTTT
D gene: TRBD1; V gene: TRBV4-1; clone size: NA; J gene: TRBJ1-2; CDR3 protein: CASSQGTGKSYTF; CDR3 DNA: TGCGCCAGCAGCCAGGGGACAGGGAAAAGCTACACCTTC
D gene: NA; V gene: TRBV7-9; clone size: NA; J gene: TRBJ1-1; CDR3 protein: CASSAKGGSTEAFF; CDR3 DNA: TGTGCCAGCAGCGCTAAGGGGGGGAGCACTGAAGCTTTCTTT
D gene: NA; V gene: TRBV18; clone size: NA; J gene: TRBJ2-7; CDR3 protein: CASSDRQIYEQYF; CDR3 DNA: TGTGCCAGCTCAGACAGACAAATCTACGAGCAGTACTTC
D gene: NA; V gene: TRBV28; clone size: NA; J gene: TRBJ1-3; CDR3 protein: CASSRPGLASSFGNTIYF; CDR3 DNA: TGTGCCAGCAGTCGACCGGGACTCGCCTCTTCGTTTGGAAACACCATATATTTT
D gene: TRBD1; V gene: TRBV5-6; clone size: NA; J gene: TRBJ1-1; CDR3 protein: CASSWTGDTEAFF; CDR3 DNA: TGTGCCAGCAGCTGGACAGGGGACACTGAAGCTTTCTTT
D gene: NA; V gene: TRBV28; clone size: NA; J gene: TRBJ1-2; CDR3 protein: CASSLVSYGYTF; CDR3 DNA: TGTGCCAGCAGTTTGGTCAGCTATGGCTACACCTTC
D gene: NA; V gene: TRBV7-9; clone size: NA; J gene: TRBJ1-5; CDR3 protein: CASSGGGSQPQHF; CDR3 DNA: TGTGCCAGCAGCGGGGGGGGATCTCAGCCCCAGCATTTT
D gene: TRBD1; V gene: TRBV5-1; clone size: NA; J gene: TRBJ1-4; CDR3 protein: CASSLYTGQVNEKLFF; CDR3 DNA: TGCGCCAGCAGCCTCTATACCGGACAGGTCAATGAAAAACTGTTTTTT
D gene: TRBD1; V gene: TRBV2; clone size: NA; J gene: TRBJ1-5; CDR3 protein: CAGSPRTGQPQHF; CDR3 DNA: TGTGCCGGAAGTCCAAGGACAGGACAGCCCCAGCATTTT
D gene: TRBD1; V gene: TRBV6-1; clone size: NA; J gene: TRBJ1-3; CDR3 protein: CASSFQGATGNTIYF; CDR3 DNA: TGTGCCAGCAGTTTTCAGGGGGCGACTGGAAACACCATATATTTT
D gene: TRBD2; V gene: TRBV18; clone size: NA; J gene: TRBJ2-1; CDR3 protein: CASSPGLAATYNEQFF; CDR3 DNA: TGTGCCAGCTCACCAGGTCTAGCGGCAACCTACAATGAGCAGTTCTTC
D gene: TRBD2; V gene: TRBV5-4; clone size: NA; J gene: TRBJ2-3; CDR3 protein: CASSFGLAAVDTQYF; CDR3 DNA: TGTGCCAGCAGCTTTGGACTAGCGGCCGTTGATACGCAGTATTTT
D gene: TRBD1; V gene: TRBV18; clone size: NA; J gene: TRBJ1-3; CDR3 protein: CASSPQGAAGNTIYF; CDR3 DNA: TGTGCCAGCTCACCACAGGGGGCGGCTGGAAACACCATATATTTT
D gene: NA; V gene: TRBV7-8; clone size: NA; J gene: TRBJ1-5; CDR3 protein: CASSQGRTPGPQHF; CDR3 DNA: TGTGCCAGCAGCCAAGGGAGGACTCCGGGGCCCCAGCATTTT
D gene: NA; V gene: TRBV28; clone size: NA; J gene: TRBJ2-1; CDR3 protein: CASSQYNEQFF; CDR3 DNA: TGTGCCAGCAGTCAATACAATGAGCAGTTCTTC
D gene: NA; V gene: TRBV7-3; clone size: NA; J gene: TRBJ1-1; CDR3 protein: CASKAKLNTEAFF; CDR3 DNA: TGTGCCAGCAAAGCAAAATTGAACACTGAAGCTTTCTTT
D gene: TRBD1; V gene: TRBV6-5; clone size: NA; J gene: TRBJ1-2; CDR3 protein: CASRSESQGLYGYTF; CDR3 DNA: TGTGCCAGCAGGTCGGAATCACAGGGGCTCTATGGCTACACCTTC
D gene: TRBD1; V gene: TRBV2; clone size: NA; J gene: TRBJ1-2; CDR3 protein: CASRRRTGLVYYGYTF; CDR3 DNA: TGTGCCAGCAGAAGACGGACAGGGTTGGTGTACTATGGCTACACCTTC
D gene: NA; V gene: TRBV30; clone size: NA; J gene: TRBJ2-1; CDR3 protein: CAWSSLYNEQFF; CDR3 DNA: TGTGCCTGGTCGTCGTTGTACAATGAGCAGTTCTTC
D gene: NA; V gene: TRBV7-8; clone size: NA; J gene: TRBJ1-5; CDR3 protein: CASSEGWPTGQPQHF; CDR3 DNA: TGTGCCAGCAGTGAAGGGTGGCCAACAGGTCAGCCCCAGCATTTT
D gene: TRBD1; V gene: TRBV25-1; clone size: NA; J gene: TRBJ1-1; CDR3 protein: CASSSGTGGLSEAFF; CDR3 DNA: TGTGCCAGCAGTTCCGGGACAGGGGGCTTGAGTGAAGCTTTCTTT
D gene: TRBD1; V gene: TRBV5-1; clone size: NA; J gene: TRBJ1-1; CDR3 protein: CASSFRGDLMNTEAFF; CDR3 DNA: TGCGCCAGCAGCTTCAGGGGGGATTTAATGAACACTGAAGCTTTCTTT
D gene: TRBD1; V gene: TRBV7-2; clone size: NA; J gene: TRBJ1-2; CDR3 protein: CASSLVGTAYGYTF; CDR3 DNA: TGTGCCAGCAGCTTAGTCGGGACAGCCTATGGCTACACCTTC
D gene: TRBD1; V gene: TRBV18; clone size: NA; J gene: TRBJ1-6; CDR3 protein: CASSSRPGQGKSPLHF; CDR3 DNA: TGTGCCAGCTCATCCAGACCGGGACAGGGTAAATCACCCCTCCACTTT
D gene: NA; V gene: TRBV20-1; clone size: NA; J gene: TRBJ2-2; CDR3 protein: CSARVSGELFF; CDR3 DNA: TGCAGTGCTAGAGTCTCCGGGGAGCTGTTTTTT
D gene: NA; V gene: TRBV6-1; clone size: once; J gene: TRBJ1-3; CDR3 protein: CASSGSAGNTIYF; CDR3 DNA: TGTGCCAGCAGTGGGAGTGCTGGAAACACCATATATTTT
D gene: TRBD2; V gene: TRBV30; clone size: few; J gene: TRBJ2-7; CDR3 protein: CAWRGGVGPTYEQYF; CDR3 DNA: TGTGCCTGGAGGGGGGGGGTTGGGCCCACCTACGAGCAGTACTTC
D gene: NA; V gene: TRBV27; clone size: NA; J gene: TRBJ1-5; CDR3 protein: CASGRITGNQPQHF; CDR3 DNA: TGTGCCAGTGGGCGAATCACGGGCAATCAGCCCCAGCATTTT
D gene: TRBD2; V gene: TRBV9; clone size: once; J gene: TRBJ2-5; CDR3 protein: CASSGAKRGEGTQYF; CDR3 DNA: TGTGCCAGCAGCGGGGCTAAGCGGGGGGAAGGGACCCAGTACTTC
D gene: TRBD2; V gene: TRBV19; clone size: NA; J gene: TRBJ2-7; CDR3 protein: CASSITSGRYEQYF; CDR3 DNA: TGTGCCAGTAGTATAACTAGCGGGAGATACGAGCAGTACTTC
D gene: TRBD1; V gene: TRBV5-4; clone size: NA; J gene: TRBJ2-5; CDR3 protein: CASSSDRMGETQYF; CDR3 DNA: TGTGCCAGCAGTTCGGACAGGATGGGAGAGACCCAGTACTTC
D gene: NA; V gene: TRBV28; clone size: NA; J gene: TRBJ1-5; CDR3 protein: CASSLGQVNQPQHF; CDR3 DNA: TGTGCCAGCAGTTTAGGGCAGGTCAATCAGCCCCAGCATTTT
D gene: TRBD1; V gene: TRBV18; clone size: NA; J gene: TRBJ1-2; CDR3 protein: CASSLTGEFFYGYTF; CDR3 DNA: TGTGCCAGCTCGCTCACAGGGGAGTTCTTCTATGGCTACACCTTC
D gene: NA; V gene: TRBV6-5; clone size: NA; J gene: TRBJ1-6; CDR3 protein: CASSQGSPSPLHF; CDR3 DNA: TGTGCCAGCAGTCAGGGTTCACCATCACCCCTCCACTTT
D gene: NA; V gene: TRBV18; clone size: NA; J gene: TRBJ2-7; CDR3 protein: CASSPAAAGEQYF; CDR3 DNA: TGTGCCAGCTCACCAGCGGCGGCGGGCGAGCAGTACTTC
D gene: TRBD2; V gene: TRBV9; clone size: once; J gene: TRBJ2-5; CDR3 protein: CASSYRGASGTRETQYF; CDR3 DNA: TGTGCCAGCAGCTACCGGGGGGCTAGCGGGACACGGGAGACCCAGTACTTC
D gene: TRBD1; V gene: TRBV27; clone size: once; J gene: TRBJ2-7; CDR3 protein: CASSLVPGQAVEYF; CDR3 DNA: TGTGCCAGCAGTCTCGTCCCGGGACAGGCCGTCGAATACTTC
D gene: TRBD2; V gene: TRBV29-1; clone size: NA; J gene: TRBJ2-1; CDR3 protein: CSVQSGAYNEQFF; CDR3 DNA: TGCAGCGTCCAGAGCGGGGCCTACAATGAGCAGTTCTTC